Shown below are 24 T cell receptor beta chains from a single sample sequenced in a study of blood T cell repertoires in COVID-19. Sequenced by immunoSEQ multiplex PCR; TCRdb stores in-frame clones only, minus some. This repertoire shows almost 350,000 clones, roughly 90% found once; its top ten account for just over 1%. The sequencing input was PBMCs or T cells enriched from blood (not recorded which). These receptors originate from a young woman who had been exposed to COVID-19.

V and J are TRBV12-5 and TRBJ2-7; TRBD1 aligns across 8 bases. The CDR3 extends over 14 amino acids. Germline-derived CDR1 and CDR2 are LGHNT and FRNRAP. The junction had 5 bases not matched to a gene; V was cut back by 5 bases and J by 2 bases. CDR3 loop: CASGPGQGTYEQYF. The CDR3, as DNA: TGTGCTAGTGGTCCCGGACAGGGTACCTACGAGCAGTACTTC.

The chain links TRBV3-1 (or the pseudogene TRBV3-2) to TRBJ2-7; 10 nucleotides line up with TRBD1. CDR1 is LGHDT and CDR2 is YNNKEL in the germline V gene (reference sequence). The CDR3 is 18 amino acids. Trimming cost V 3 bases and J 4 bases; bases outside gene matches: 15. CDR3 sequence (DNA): TGTGCCAGCAGCCATTCCAACTCCCGACAGGGGGCCGGGTACGAGCAGTACTTC. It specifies CASSHSNSRQGAGYEQYF.

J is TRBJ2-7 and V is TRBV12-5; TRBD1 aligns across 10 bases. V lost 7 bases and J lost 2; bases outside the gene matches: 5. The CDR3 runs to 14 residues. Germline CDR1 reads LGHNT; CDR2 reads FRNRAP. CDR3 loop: CASAFGQGAYEQYF. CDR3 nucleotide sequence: TGTGCTAGTGCTTTCGGACAGGGGGCCTACGAGCAGTACTTC.

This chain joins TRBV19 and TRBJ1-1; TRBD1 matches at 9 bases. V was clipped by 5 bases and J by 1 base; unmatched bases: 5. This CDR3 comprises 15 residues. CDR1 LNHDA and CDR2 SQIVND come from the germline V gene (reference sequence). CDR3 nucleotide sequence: TGTGCCAGTAGTCTCAGGGACAGGGCGAACACTGAAGCTTTCTTT. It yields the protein CASSLRDRANTEAFF.

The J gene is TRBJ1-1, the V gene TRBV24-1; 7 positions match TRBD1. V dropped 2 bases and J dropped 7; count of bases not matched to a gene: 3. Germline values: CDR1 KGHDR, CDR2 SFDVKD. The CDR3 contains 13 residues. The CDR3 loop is CATSDSGTVEAFF. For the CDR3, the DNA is TGTGCCACCAGTGATTCGGGGACAGTTGAAGCTTTCTTT.

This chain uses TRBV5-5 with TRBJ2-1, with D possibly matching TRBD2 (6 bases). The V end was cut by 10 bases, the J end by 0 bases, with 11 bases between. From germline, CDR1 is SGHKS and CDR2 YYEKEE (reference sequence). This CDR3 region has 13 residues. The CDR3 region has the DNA TGTGCCGCCGGAGGGAGCTCCTACAATGAGCAGTTCTTC. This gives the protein CAAGGSSYNEQFF.

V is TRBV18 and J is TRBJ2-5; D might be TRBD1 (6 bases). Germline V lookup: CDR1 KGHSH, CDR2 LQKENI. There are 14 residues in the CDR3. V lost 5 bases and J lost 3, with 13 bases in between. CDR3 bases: TGTGCCAGCTCATCATACTCAGGGGAAGAGACCCAGTACTTC. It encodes CASSSYSGEETQYF.

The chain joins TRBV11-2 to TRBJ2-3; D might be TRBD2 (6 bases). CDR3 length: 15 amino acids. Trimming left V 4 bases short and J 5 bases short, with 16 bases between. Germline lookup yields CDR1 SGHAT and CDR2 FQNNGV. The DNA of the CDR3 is TGTGCCAGCAGCTCACCGGGACTCGTAAAAGATACGCAGTATTTT. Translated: CASSSPGLVKDTQYF.

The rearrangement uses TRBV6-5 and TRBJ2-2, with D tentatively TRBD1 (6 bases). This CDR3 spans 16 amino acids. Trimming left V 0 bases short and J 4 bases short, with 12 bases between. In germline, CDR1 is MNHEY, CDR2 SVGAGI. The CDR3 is CASSYSRGKGTGELFF. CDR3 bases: TGTGCCAGCAGTTACTCAAGGGGGAAGGGCACCGGGGAGCTGTTTTTT.

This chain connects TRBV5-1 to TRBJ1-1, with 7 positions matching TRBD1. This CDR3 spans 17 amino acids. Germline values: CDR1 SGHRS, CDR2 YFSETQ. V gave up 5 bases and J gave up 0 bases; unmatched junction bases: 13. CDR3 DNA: TGCGCCAGCAGTTACAGGGGCCTCGCGGATATGAACACTGAAGCTTTCTTT. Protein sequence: CASSYRGLADMNTEAFF.

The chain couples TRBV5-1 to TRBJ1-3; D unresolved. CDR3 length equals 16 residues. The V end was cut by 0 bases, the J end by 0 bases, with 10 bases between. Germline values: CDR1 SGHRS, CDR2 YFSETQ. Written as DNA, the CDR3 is TGCGCCAGCAGCTTGGCCCCCGGGGACTCTGGAAACACCATATATTTT. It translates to CASSLAPGDSGNTIYF.

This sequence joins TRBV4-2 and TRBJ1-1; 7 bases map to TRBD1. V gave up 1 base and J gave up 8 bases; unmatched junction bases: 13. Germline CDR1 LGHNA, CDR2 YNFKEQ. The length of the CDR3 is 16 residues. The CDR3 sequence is CASSQGEAIIQGEAFF. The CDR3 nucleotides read TGTGCCAGCAGCCAAGGTGAAGCGATTATACAGGGGGAAGCTTTCTTT.

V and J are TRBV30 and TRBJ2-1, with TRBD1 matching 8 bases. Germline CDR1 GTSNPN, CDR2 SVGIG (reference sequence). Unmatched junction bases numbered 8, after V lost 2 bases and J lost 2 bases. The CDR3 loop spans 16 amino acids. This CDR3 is CAWSPSDRATYNEQFF. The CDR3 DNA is TGTGCCTGGAGTCCCTCGGACAGGGCTACCTACAATGAGCAGTTCTTC.

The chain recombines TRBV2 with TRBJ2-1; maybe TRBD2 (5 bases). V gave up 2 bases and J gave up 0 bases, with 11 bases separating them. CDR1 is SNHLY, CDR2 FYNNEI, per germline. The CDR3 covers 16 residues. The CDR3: CASSERGSASYNEQFF. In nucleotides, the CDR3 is TGTGCCAGCAGTGAACGCGGGTCAGCCTCCTACAATGAGCAGTTCTTC.

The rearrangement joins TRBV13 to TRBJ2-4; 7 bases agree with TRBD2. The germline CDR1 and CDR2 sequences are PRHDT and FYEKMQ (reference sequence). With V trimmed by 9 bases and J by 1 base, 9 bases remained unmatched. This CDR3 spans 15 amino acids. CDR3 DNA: TGTGCCAGTGCTAGCGGTGGGTGGGCCAAAAACATTCAGTACTTC. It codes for CASASGGWAKNIQYF.

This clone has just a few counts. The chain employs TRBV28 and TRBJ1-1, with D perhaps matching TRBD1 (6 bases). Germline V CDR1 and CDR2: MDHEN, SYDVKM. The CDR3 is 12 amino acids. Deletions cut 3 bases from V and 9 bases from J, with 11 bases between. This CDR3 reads CASSLRGLQAFF. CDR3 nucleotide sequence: TGTGCCAGCAGTTTGCGGGGGCTGCAAGCTTTCTTT. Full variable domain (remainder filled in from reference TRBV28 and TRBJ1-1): DVKVTQSSRYLVKRTGEKVFLECVQDMDHENMFWYRQDPGLGLRLIYFSYDVKMKEKGDIPEGYSVSREKKERFSLILESASTNQTSMYLCASSLRGLQAFFGQGTRLTVV.

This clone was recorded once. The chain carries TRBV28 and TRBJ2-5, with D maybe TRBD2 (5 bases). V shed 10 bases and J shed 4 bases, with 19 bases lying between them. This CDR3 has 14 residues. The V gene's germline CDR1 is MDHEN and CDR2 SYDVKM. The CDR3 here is CATEPGSRPETQYF. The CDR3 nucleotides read TGTGCCACCGAACCGGGATCCCGTCCAGAGACCCAGTACTTC. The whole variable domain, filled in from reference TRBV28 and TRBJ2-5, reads DVKVTQSSRYLVKRTGEKVFLECVQDMDHENMFWYRQDPGLGLRLIYFSYDVKMKEKGDIPEGYSVSREKKERFSLILESASTNQTSMYLCATEPGSRPETQYFGPGTRLLVL.

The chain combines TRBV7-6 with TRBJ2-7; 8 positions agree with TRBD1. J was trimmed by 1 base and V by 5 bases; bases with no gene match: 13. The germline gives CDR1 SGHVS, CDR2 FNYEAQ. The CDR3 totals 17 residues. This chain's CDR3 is CASSGKTVGQASYEQYF. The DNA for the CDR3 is TGTGCCAGCAGCGGTAAGACGGTGGGACAGGCATCCTACGAGCAGTACTTC. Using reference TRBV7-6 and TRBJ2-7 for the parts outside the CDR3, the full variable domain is GAGVSQSPRYKVTKRGQDVALRCDPISGHVSLYWYRQALGQGPEFLTYFNYEAQQDKSGLPNDRFSAERPEGSISTLTIQRTEQRDSAMYRCASSGKTVGQASYEQYFGPGTRLTVT.

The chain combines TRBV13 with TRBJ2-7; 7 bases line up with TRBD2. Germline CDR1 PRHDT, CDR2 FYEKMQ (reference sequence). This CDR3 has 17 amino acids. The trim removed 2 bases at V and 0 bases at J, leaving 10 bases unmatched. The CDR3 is CASSLTIGLAVSYEQYF. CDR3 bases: TGTGCCAGCAGCTTAACGATCGGGCTAGCGGTCTCCTACGAGCAGTACTTC. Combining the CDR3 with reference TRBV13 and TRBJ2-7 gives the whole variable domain AAGVIQSPRHLIKEKRETATLKCYPIPRHDTVYWYQQGPGQDPQFLISFYEKMQSDKGSIPDRFSAQQFSDYHSELNMSSLELGDSALYFCASSLTIGLAVSYEQYFGPGTRLTVT.

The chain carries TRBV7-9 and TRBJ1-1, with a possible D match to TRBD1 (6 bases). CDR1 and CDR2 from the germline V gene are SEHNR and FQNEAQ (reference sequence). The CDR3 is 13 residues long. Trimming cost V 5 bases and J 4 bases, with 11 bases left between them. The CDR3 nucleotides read TGTGCCAGCAGCCCACAGGGAGTCACTGAAGCTTTCTTT. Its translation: CASSPQGVTEAFF.

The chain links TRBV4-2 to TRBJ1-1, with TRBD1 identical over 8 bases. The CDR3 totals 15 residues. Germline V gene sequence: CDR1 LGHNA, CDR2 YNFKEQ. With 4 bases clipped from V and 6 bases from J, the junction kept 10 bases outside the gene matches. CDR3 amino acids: CASSPPVPDRAEAFF. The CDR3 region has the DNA TGTGCCAGCAGCCCCCCCGTCCCGGACAGGGCTGAAGCTTTCTTT.

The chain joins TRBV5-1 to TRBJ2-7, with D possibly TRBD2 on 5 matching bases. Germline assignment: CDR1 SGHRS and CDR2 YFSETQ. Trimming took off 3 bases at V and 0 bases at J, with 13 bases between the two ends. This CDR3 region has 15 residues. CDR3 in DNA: TGCGCCAGCAGCTGGGTGGACTTGTTCTCCTACGAGCAGTACTTC. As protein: CASSWVDLFSYEQYF.

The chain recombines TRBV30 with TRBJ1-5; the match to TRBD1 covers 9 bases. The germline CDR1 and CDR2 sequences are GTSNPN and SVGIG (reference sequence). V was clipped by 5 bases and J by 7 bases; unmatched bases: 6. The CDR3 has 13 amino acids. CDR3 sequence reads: CAWELDRGQPQHF. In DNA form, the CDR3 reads TGTGCCTGGGAGTTGGACAGGGGACAGCCCCAGCATTTT.

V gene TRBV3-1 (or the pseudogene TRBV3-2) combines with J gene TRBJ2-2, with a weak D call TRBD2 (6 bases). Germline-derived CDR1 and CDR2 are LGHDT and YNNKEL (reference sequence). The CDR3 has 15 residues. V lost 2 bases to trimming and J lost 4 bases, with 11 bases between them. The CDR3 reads CASSQRVSGTGELFF. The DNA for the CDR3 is TGTGCCAGCAGCCAACGGGTTAGCGGCACCGGGGAGCTGTTTTTT.